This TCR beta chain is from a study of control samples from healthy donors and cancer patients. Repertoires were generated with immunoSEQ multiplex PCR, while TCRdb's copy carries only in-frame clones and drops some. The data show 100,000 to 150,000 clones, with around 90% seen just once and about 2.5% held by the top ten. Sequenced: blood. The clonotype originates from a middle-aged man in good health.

CDR3 loop: CASSLASGLTYEQYF. The DNA for the CDR3 is TGCGCCAGCAGCTTGGCGTCAGGCCTAACCTACGAGCAGTACTTC. V is TRBV5-1 and J is TRBJ2-7; D gene unclear. Looked up from germline, CDR1 is SGHRS and CDR2 is YFSETQ. The CDR3 runs 15 residues. V was pared by 0 bases and J by 2 bases, with 12 bases between.